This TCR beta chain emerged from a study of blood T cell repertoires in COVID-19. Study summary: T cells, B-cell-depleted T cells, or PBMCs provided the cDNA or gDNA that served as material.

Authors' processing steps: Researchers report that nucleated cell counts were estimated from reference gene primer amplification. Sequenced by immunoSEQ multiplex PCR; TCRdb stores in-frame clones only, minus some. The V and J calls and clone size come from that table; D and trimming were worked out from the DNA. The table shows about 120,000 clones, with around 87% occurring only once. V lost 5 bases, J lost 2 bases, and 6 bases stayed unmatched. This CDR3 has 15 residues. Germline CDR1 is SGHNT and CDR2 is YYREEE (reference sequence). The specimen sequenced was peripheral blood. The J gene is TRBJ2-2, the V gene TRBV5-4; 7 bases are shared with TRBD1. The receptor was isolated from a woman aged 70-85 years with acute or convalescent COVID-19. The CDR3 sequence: CASRAGTENTGELFF. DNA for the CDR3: TGTGCCAGCAGAGCCGGGACAGAAAACACCGGGGAGCTGTTTTTT.